One and the same sample provided the 20 T cell receptor beta chains below, sequenced in a study of cytomegalovirus exposure and HLA in healthy donors. Primers included in the PCR were 60 Vbeta and 13 Jbeta primers. Sequencing was performed with immunoSEQ multiplex PCR; in TCRdb, only in-frame clones are kept and a portion is missing. The data show 35,000 to 45,000 clones, approximately 57% seen once. Sequenced material: PBMCs. All receptors come from a man between 60 and 75 years old in good health and CMV-seropositive.

This rearrangement joins TRBV11-2 to TRBJ1-1; no clear D. The CDR3 is 13 amino acids. The ends were cut back, 5 bases at V and 7 bases at J, with 14 bases in the middle. Germline V CDR1 and CDR2: SGHAT, FQNNGV. The CDR3 coding sequence is TGTGCCAGCAGCCTCGCCGAGGATTTTGAAGCTTTCTTT. This codes for CASSLAEDFEAFF.

The chain couples TRBV6-1 to TRBJ1-5; TRBD1 aligns across 7 bases. CDR1 is MNHNS, CDR2 SASEGT, per germline. With 2 bases clipped from V and 4 bases from J, the junction kept 14 bases outside the gene matches. This CDR3 spans 18 amino acids. The CDR3 reads CASSERTGLPLFNQPQHF. The CDR3 DNA is TGTGCCAGCAGTGAAAGGACAGGTCTACCCCTCTTTAATCAGCCCCAGCATTTT.

The J gene is TRBJ2-3, the V gene TRBV19; D perhaps matches TRBD1 (5 bases). V lost 3 bases and J lost 1, with 11 bases in between. This CDR3 is built from 15 residues. In germline, CDR1 is LNHDA, CDR2 SQIVND (reference sequence). The CDR3: CASSISLTGTDTQYF. The CDR3 DNA sequence: TGTGCCAGTAGTATCTCCCTGACAGGCACAGATACGCAGTATTTT. Based on the CDR3 plus reference TRBV19 and TRBJ2-3, the full variable domain is DGGITQSPKYLFRKEGQNVTLSCEQNLNHDAMYWYRQDPGQGLRLIYYSQIVNDFQKGDIAEGYSVSREKKESFPLTVTSAQKNPTAFYLCASSISLTGTDTQYFGPGTRLTVL.

Only one count was recorded for this clone. The chain joins TRBV19 to TRBJ1-5, with D uncertain. Deletions cut 4 bases from V and 5 bases from J, with 9 bases between. The germline V gene has CDR1 LNHDA and CDR2 SQIVND (reference sequence). The CDR3 has 13 amino acids. The CDR3 nucleotides are TGTGCCAGTAGTACCGGGAGGTATCAGCCCCAGCATTTT. It encodes CASSTGRYQPQHF. The full variable domain, in which reference TRBV19 and TRBJ1-5 provide the parts outside the CDR3, is DGGITQSPKYLFRKEGQNVTLSCEQNLNHDAMYWYRQDPGQGLRLIYYSQIVNDFQKGDIAEGYSVSREKKESFPLTVTSAQKNPTAFYLCASSTGRYQPQHFGDGTRLSIL.

The V and J genes are TRBV4-3 and TRBJ1-4; the match to TRBD1 covers 7 bases. V shed 2 bases and J 0 bases; nucleotides not matched to a gene: 3. Germline loops: CDR1 LGHNA, CDR2 YSLEER. The CDR3 is 16 amino acids. The CDR3 is CASSQRQGSTNEKLFF. The CDR3 DNA reads as TGCGCCAGCAGCCAAAGACAGGGATCAACTAATGAAAAACTGTTTTTT.

The chain couples TRBV7-6 to TRBJ2-1; 10 nucleotides line up with TRBD2. The CDR3 loop spans 17 amino acids. Germline assignment: CDR1 SGHVS and CDR2 FNYEAQ. V was clipped by 4 bases and J by 12 bases; unmatched bases: 18. The CDR3 region has the DNA TGTGCCAGCAGCTCCAGACTAGCGGGCTTCCCCGGGGACGGGCAGTTCTTC. It specifies CASSSRLAGFPGDGQFF.

The rearrangement uses TRBV30 and TRBJ2-5; TRBD1 matches 9 bases. The J call may be incorrect, as the DNA end agrees better with TRBJ2-7. The CDR3 is 14 residues long. In germline, CDR1 is GTSNPN, CDR2 SVGIG (reference sequence). The CDR3 DNA reads as TGTGCCTGGAGGGTGACAGGGGGTGTCTACGAGCAGTACTTC. Translated: CAWRVTGGVYEQYF.

Only one count was recorded for this clone. The chain uses TRBV4-3 and TRBJ2-3, with TRBD2 matching 7 bases. The V gene end was trimmed by 0 bases and the J gene end by 3 bases; junction bases not matched to a gene: 6. Germline-derived CDR1 and CDR2 are LGHNA and YSLEER. This CDR3 is built from 16 residues. CDR3 loop: CASSQDYGGRTDTQYF. In nucleotides, the CDR3 is TGCGCCAGCAGCCAAGATTACGGGGGGAGGACAGATACGCAGTATTTT.

V and J are TRBV7-2 and TRBJ1-5, with 7 bases identical to TRBD1. Trimming cost V 1 base and J 2 bases; bases outside gene matches: 5. Germline lookup yields CDR1 SGHTA and CDR2 FQGNSA. The CDR3 spans 16 residues. The CDR3 loop is CASSLENRGGNQPQHF. The DNA for the CDR3 is TGTGCCAGCAGCTTAGAAAACAGGGGTGGCAATCAGCCCCAGCATTTT.

This clone has more than one count but fewer than ten. V is TRBV5-4 and J is TRBJ2-3; no firm D call. The V end was cut by 4 bases, the J end by 1 base, with 16 bases between. The CDR3 spans 16 residues. CDR1 and CDR2 from the germline V gene are SGHNT and YYREEE (reference sequence). CDR3 in DNA: TGTGCCAGCAGCCCGTTTTGGGTCGGAGGCACAGATACGCAGTATTTT. Protein sequence: CASSPFWVGGTDTQYF.

This chain connects TRBV7-9 to TRBJ1-1; weak D call: TRBD1 (5 bases). The germline CDR1 and CDR2 sequences are SEHNR and FQNEAQ (reference sequence). The germline V and J ends were trimmed by 0 bases and 1 base, with 6 bases remaining between them. This CDR3 has 14 residues. CDR3 sequence reads: CASSLAGANTEAFF. The DNA for the CDR3 is TGTGCCAGCAGCTTAGCAGGGGCGAACACTGAAGCTTTCTTT.

V is TRBV5-1 and J is TRBJ2-6; D unclear. The V end was cut by 6 bases, the J end by 0 bases, with 10 bases between. This CDR3 has 15 amino acids. Per germline, CDR1 SGHRS and CDR2 YFSETQ. The CDR3 nucleotides read TGCGCCAGCAAGTTCGAGGCCTCTGGGGCCAACGTCCTGACTTTC. Translated, it gives CASKFEASGANVLTF.

The sample holds one count of this clone. The chain joins TRBV2 to TRBJ2-1; 9 nucleotides line up with TRBD2. Per the germline V gene, CDR1 is SNHLY and CDR2 is FYNNEI. This CDR3 spans 15 amino acids. After removal of 5 bases from V and 5 bases from J, the junction contained 7 bases not matched to a gene. The CDR3 DNA is TGTGCCAGCAGTCCGATAGCGGGAGTTAACAATGAGCAGTTCTTC. Translated: CASSPIAGVNNEQFF.

This sequence joins TRBV4-3 and TRBJ2-3; 12 bases fit TRBD2. Germline V CDR1 and CDR2: LGHNA, YSLEER. The CDR3 length is 18 residues. After removal of 0 bases from V and 5 bases from J, the junction contained 9 bases not matched to a gene. CDR3 sequence reads: CASSQDSLAGGPGDTQYF. The CDR3 nucleotides read TGCGCCAGCAGCCAAGATTCCCTAGCGGGAGGGCCGGGAGATACGCAGTATTTT.

The chain carries TRBV6-1 and TRBJ1-1; 10 positions agree with TRBD1. This CDR3 is 16 amino acids long. V dropped 1 base and J dropped 2; count of bases not matched to a gene: 4. Per the germline V gene, CDR1 is MNHNS and CDR2 is SASEGT. The CDR3 sequence: CASSEVWTGGNTEAFF. The CDR3 region has the DNA TGTGCCAGCAGTGAAGTATGGACAGGGGGAAACACTGAAGCTTTCTTT.

This chain connects TRBV7-9 to TRBJ1-3, with D hard to call. The CDR3 loop spans 14 amino acids. The V end was cut by 1 base, the J end by 0 bases, with 4 bases between. Germline lookup yields CDR1 SEHNR and CDR2 FQNEAQ (reference sequence). The CDR3, as DNA: TGTGCCAGCAGCTTAGGGAGCTCTGGAAACACCATATATTTT. Amino acids: CASSLGSSGNTIYF. The full variable domain, in which reference TRBV7-9 and TRBJ1-3 provide the parts outside the CDR3, is DTGVSQNPRHKITKRGQNVTFRCDPISEHNRLYWYRQTLGQGPEFLTYFQNEAQLEKSRLLSDRFSAERPKGSFSTLEIQRTEQGDSAMYLCASSLGSSGNTIYFGEGSWLTVV.

This clone was seen a handful of times. The chain uses TRBV11-1 and TRBJ2-6; 9 bases are a match to TRBD1. Losses at the gene ends were 5 bases for V and 0 bases for J; bases not matched to a gene: 11. Germline-derived CDR1 and CDR2 are SGHAT and FQDESV (reference sequence). This CDR3 spans 19 amino acids. The CDR3 spells CASSKDGDREGSGANVLTF. CDR3 in DNA: TGTGCCAGCAGCAAAGATGGGGACAGGGAGGGCTCTGGGGCCAACGTCCTGACTTTC.

This clone was seen a few times. This rearrangement joins TRBV6-1 to TRBJ1-1, with 7 bases that match TRBD1. The germline CDR1 and CDR2 sequences are MNHNS and SASEGT. The V and J ends lost 7 bases and 2 bases, in that order; junction bases with no gene match: 7. This CDR3 is 14 amino acids long. CDR3 coding DNA: TGTGCCAGCACTCTCAGGGGGTTAAACACTGAAGCTTTCTTT. Translation gives CASTLRGLNTEAFF.

This chain connects TRBV30 to TRBJ2-7, with a possible D match to TRBD1 (6 bases). CDR1 GTSNPN and CDR2 SVGIG come from the germline V gene (reference sequence). V dropped 1 base and J dropped 0 bases, with 7 bases sitting between them. The CDR3 sequence is 13 residues long. In nucleotides, the CDR3 is TGTGCCTGGAGTGCAGGGGCCTCCTACGAGCAGTACTTC. Translated, it gives CAWSAGASYEQYF.

The chain carries TRBV4-1 and TRBJ2-7, with 8 bases matching TRBD1. V shed 4 bases, J shed 6 bases, and the junction held 14 bases outside the gene matches. Germline V gene data show CDR1 as MGHRA and CDR2 as YSYEKL. The CDR3 consists of 16 residues. CDR3 bases: TGCGCCAGCAGCCGCCTGGGGCAGGGGGCGCGTAGCGAGCAGTACTTC. The encoded protein is CASSRLGQGARSEQYF.